This entry is about one T cell receptor (beta chain). The target antigen is unknown. The data were taken from a study of human T cells and chemical hapten exposure. The study, taken as a whole, reports: Significantly more large CDR3 similarity clusters arose among expanded TCRs than among controls.

Individual cDNA molecules each carried unique molecular identifiers attached by the library. TCRdb independently ran MiXCR on the RACE reads; one entry per CDR3 protein. The sample has around 180,000 distinct CDR3 sequences, just under 30% seen once. Time point noted: pre-sensitization, week 0. Sample treatment: therapeutic diphenylcyclopropenone sensitization with weekly scalp DPC. RNA extraction used unfractionated whole blood as the source of total RNA. This CDR3 comprises 13 residues. V was pared by 2 bases and J by 7 bases, with 12 bases between. The germline V gene has CDR1 WSHSY and CDR2 SAAADI.

This material consisted of whole blood, taken in connection with sensitization to the hapten diphenylcyclopropenone (DPC). The clonotype originates from a woman under 40 with alopecia areata. Some clones in this sample may be carry-over from other donors' samples. V gene TRBV10-2 combines with J gene TRBJ2-7; maybe TRBD2 (6 bases). CDR3 sequence: CASSEGGGGEQYF. The CDR3 DNA follows: TGCGCCAGCAGTGAGGGGGGAGGCGGGGAGCAGTACTTC.